Each of the 15 T cell receptor beta chains below was sequenced from the same sample in a study of T-cell reconstitution after alpha-beta-depleted transplantation in children. Preparation of the TCRbeta library involved a method that used unique molecular identifiers. TCRdb independently ran MiXCR on the PCR reads; one entry per CDR3 protein. The sample lists approximately 490,000 distinct CDR3 sequences, 10% to 13% seen once, with 2% to 2.5% in the top ten. The material was PBMCs, obtained before TCRalphabeta/CD19-depleted stem cell transplant. The source of these receptors is a child aged 2-15 years with inherited bone marrow failure, due to receive a stem cell transplant.

This clonotype was detected ten times or more. V usage is TRBV18 and J usage is TRBJ1-1; D not resolved. The CDR3 is 13 residues long. CDR1 is KGHSH and CDR2 is LQKENI in the germline V gene. The V end lost 6 bases, the J end lost 0 bases, and 8 bases lay between the germline ends. The CDR3 region has the DNA TGTGCCAGCTCGCCCAACATGAACACTGAAGCTTTCTTT. Protein product: CASSPNMNTEAFF.

This clonotype was found many times. This rearrangement joins TRBV7-8 to TRBJ2-7; TRBD2 agrees at 9 bases. The CDR3 length is 13 residues. Unmatched junction bases numbered 3, after V lost 4 bases and J lost 5 bases. Germline V gene sequence: CDR1 SGHVS, CDR2 FQNEAQ. CDR3 nucleotide sequence: TGTGCCAGCAGCTATCTAGCGGGAAACGAGCAGTACTTC. This sequence encodes CASSYLAGNEQYF. Full variable domain (remainder filled in from reference TRBV7-8 and TRBJ2-7): GAGVSQSPRYKVAKRGQDVALRCDPISGHVSLFWYQQALGQGPEFLTYFQNEAQLDKSGLPSDRFFAERPEGSVSTLKIQRTQQEDSAVYLCASSYLAGNEQYFGPGTRLTVT.

This clonotype was counted only a few times. This chain connects TRBV6-9 to TRBJ2-1; TRBD2 aligns across 8 bases. The CDR3 contains 15 residues. Germline V gene lookup returns CDR1 MNHGY and CDR2 SVAAGI. The V segment lost 6 bases and the J segment 5 bases; nucleotides outside the gene matches: 9. In nucleotides, the CDR3 is TGTGCCAGCAGCCCTCAGCGGGAGTTGGACAATGAGCAGTTCTTC. Translated: CASSPQRELDNEQFF.

In its sample, this clonotype was seen many times. This chain uses TRBV4-3 with TRBJ2-3, with 16 bases lining up with TRBD2. V lost 5 bases to trimming and J lost 1 base; unmatched junction nucleotides: 6. This CDR3 region has 18 residues. Germline CDR1 reads LGHNA; CDR2 reads YSLEER. Written as DNA, the CDR3 is TGCGCCAGCAGCTTGGGACTAGCGGGAGGGGCGGGCACAGATACGCAGTATTTT. As protein: CASSLGLAGGAGTDTQYF.

This clonotype has ten or more counts. The chain uses TRBV7-8 and TRBJ2-5, with D uncertain. Germline loops: CDR1 SGHVS, CDR2 FQNEAQ. The CDR3 runs to 12 residues. Trimming removed 3 bases at V and 2 bases at J, with 4 bases between. In DNA, the CDR3 is TGTGCCAGCAGCTTTCAGCAAGAGACCCAGTACTTC. Translation: CASSFQQETQYF.

This clonotype has at least ten counts. The rearrangement joins TRBV20-1 to TRBJ2-1; 10 nucleotides line up with TRBD2. Trimming cost V 2 bases and J 5 bases; bases outside gene matches: 9. This CDR3 contains 16 residues. Germline V lookup: CDR1 DFQATT, CDR2 SNEGSKA (reference sequence). CDR3 DNA sequence: TGCAGTGCTAGAATCCCTTCTAGCGGGAGAAACAATGAGCAGTTCTTC. It yields the protein CSARIPSSGRNNEQFF.

The chain recombines TRBV5-4 with TRBJ2-3; possibly TRBD2 for D (5 bases). Trimming cost V 3 bases and J 6 bases, with 29 bases left between them. Germline V CDR1 and CDR2: SGHNT, YYREEE (reference sequence). CDR3 length equals 19 residues. The chain's CDR3 is CASSSARERTTPSRDTQYF. CDR3 nucleotides: TGTGCCAGCAGCTCAGCGAGGGAGCGAACCACCCCCTCGCGTGATACGCAGTATTTT.

Ten or more counts support this clonotype. The rearrangement joins TRBV3-1 to TRBJ2-7; possible D gene TRBD2, 5 bases. V was clipped by 1 base and J by 3 bases, with 10 bases between them. The V gene's germline CDR1 is LGHDT and CDR2 YNNKEL (reference sequence). The CDR3 has 14 residues. The CDR3 spells CASSQGASSYEQYF. Written as DNA, the CDR3 is TGTGCCAGCAGCCAAGGCGCTAGCAGCTACGAGCAGTACTTC.

This clonotype appeared many times. V usage is TRBV20-1 and J usage is TRBJ2-7; the match to TRBD2 covers 8 bases. The CDR3 is 12 residues long. The germline gives CDR1 DFQATT, CDR2 SNEGSKA (reference sequence). The junction had 0 bases not matched to a gene; V was cut back by 3 bases and J by 2 bases. CDR3 nucleotides: TGCAGTGCTAGCGGGGGGGCCTACGAGCAGTACTTC. Its translation: CSASGGAYEQYF.

With regard to this clonotype: An end of the junction differs from the germline gene, which may be a read error. The rearrangement links TRBV2 to TRBJ2-3, with D tentatively TRBD1 (6 bases). The CDR3 totals 19 residues. Germline V gene sequence: CDR1 SNHLY, CDR2 FYNNEI. CDR3 residues: CACSLGVRGAGVLTDTQYF. In nucleotides, the CDR3 is TGTGCCTGCAGTTTGGGGGTTAGAGGGGCAGGGGTCCTCACAGATACGCAGTATTTT.

The table lists this clonotype with many counts. V is TRBV28 and J is TRBJ2-5, with TRBD1 identical over 8 bases. This CDR3 has 14 residues. CDR1 and CDR2 from the germline V gene are MDHEN and SYDVKM. With 5 bases clipped from V and 2 bases from J, the junction kept 4 bases outside the gene matches. CDR3 nucleotide sequence: TGTGCCAGCAGTCCGACAGGGGCACAAGAGACCCAGTACTTC. It translates to CASSPTGAQETQYF.

In its sample, this clonotype was seen many times. This chain links TRBV7-2 with TRBJ2-2; perhaps TRBD2 as D (5 bases). CDR3 length: 16 residues. V lost 1 base, J lost 5 bases, and 14 bases lay in between. Germline loops: CDR1 SGHTA, CDR2 FQGNSA. The CDR3 sequence is CASSLGSGRGTGELFF. The CDR3 DNA reads TGTGCCAGCAGCTTAGGAAGTGGGAGAGGTACCGGGGAGCTGTTTTTT.

This clonotype was detected ten times or more. The chain combines TRBV28 with TRBJ2-1; D might be TRBD1 (6 bases). Germline CDR1 is MDHEN and CDR2 is SYDVKM. Trimming stripped 5 bases from V and 0 bases from J, with 14 bases between. The CDR3 length is 16 residues. CDR3 loop: CASSTNRASSYNEQFF. CDR3 DNA sequence: TGTGCCAGCAGTACTAACAGGGCTAGCTCCTACAATGAGCAGTTCTTC.

There are many counts of this clonotype. The chain employs TRBV25-1 and TRBJ2-5, with a weak D call TRBD1 (6 bases). CDR3 size: 16 residues. The germline V gene encodes CDR1 MGHDK and CDR2 SYGVNS. V lost 0 bases, J lost 1 base, and 12 bases lay in between. CDR3 DNA: TGTGCCAGCAGTGAATACGGGACAACGTTCCAAGAGACCCAGTACTTC. This gives the protein CASSEYGTTFQETQYF.

Points on this clonotype: A read error is possible here, since a much larger clone lies one base away. The chain recombines TRBV5-8 with TRBJ2-5; 7 nucleotides line up with TRBD1. Germline trimming cut 6 bases from V and 1 base from J; bases unmatched to any gene: 6. The V gene's germline CDR1 is SGHTS and CDR2 YDEGEE. This CDR3 is built from 14 residues. CDR3 DNA: TGTGCCAGCAACACACAGGGGTCCCAAGAGACCCAGTACTTC. This gives the protein CASNTQGSQETQYF.